This TCR beta chain was obtained from a study of shared T cell receptors in the human thymus. The data were produced by immunoSEQ multiplex PCR, yet TCRdb's version contains in-frame clones alone and is incomplete. This sample has more than 550,000 clones, with roughly 85% found just once. Trimming removed 1 base at V and 7 bases at J, with 14 bases between. Looked up from germline, CDR1 is LGHNT and CDR2 is FRNRAP. The CDR3 loop spans 16 amino acids. This sample also belongs to another study, concerning human thymus T cells.

This receptor was taken from a girl in the first two years of life with a congenital heart defect. The chain employs TRBV12-5 and TRBJ1-6, with D perhaps TRBD1 (6 bases). The sequenced sample was thymocytes. The CDR3: CASGLAETGMNSPLHF. The CDR3 nucleotides read TGTGCTAGTGGTTTGGCCGAAACAGGGATGAATTCACCCCTCCACTTT.